This record looks at one T cell receptor beta chain sequence and its context. What it binds is unknown. The data belong to a study of immune characteristics of hereditary and idiopathic chronic pancreatitis. Notes on the study in general: Vbeta-Jbeta usage, including TRBV10, TRBV19, TRBV23 and TRBV5, differed by pancreatitis type.

Sequencing was performed with immunoSEQ multiplex PCR; in TCRdb, only in-frame clones are kept and a portion is missing. The sample has 500 to 650 clones, less than 70% seen once. Trimming removed 1 base at V and 3 bases at J, with 10 bases between. The germline gives CDR1 SGHNT, CDR2 YYREEE (reference sequence). This CDR3 region has 14 residues. No T cell sorting was done; genomic DNA came straight from bulk pancreas tissue. The rearrangement links TRBV5-4 to TRBJ1-1, with TRBD1 as a possible D gene (6 bases). Source material: pancreas tissue. The sequence was collected from a human donor who was a deceased organ donor serving as a healthy control. The CDR3 loop is CASSLWGADTEAFF. The CDR3 nucleotides are TGTGCCAGCAGCTTGTGGGGGGCAGACACTGAAGCTTTCTTT.